There are a few counts of the clone carrying this T cell receptor (beta chain). Its specificity is not known. Read sequence stops 3 residues before the CDR3 end, and the germline J gene provides the missing end. These data originate in a study of T cell clonality in common variable immunodeficiency. Regarding the study as a whole: Authors noted CVID clonality's cause needs subpopulation repertoire sequencing.

This CDR3 is built from 13 residues. Trimming left V 3 bases short and J 7 bases short, with 12 bases between. Germline V lookup: CDR1 SEHNR, CDR2 FQNEAQ (reference sequence). Measured with immunoSEQ multiplex PCR; TCRdb has only the in-frame clones, and not every one. The repertoire consists of under 45,000 clones, none detected only once. This rearrangement joins TRBV7-9 to TRBJ1-1; possibly TRBD1 for D (5 bases). This sequence was found in a person between 18 and 70 years old in good health. Sequenced: peripheral blood mononuclear cells. The sequenced part of the CDR3 DNA is TGTGCCAGCAGCTTCAGGGCGGAGGGTGAA. Residues: CASSFRAEGE. The full CDR3 protein reads CASSFRAEGEAFF.